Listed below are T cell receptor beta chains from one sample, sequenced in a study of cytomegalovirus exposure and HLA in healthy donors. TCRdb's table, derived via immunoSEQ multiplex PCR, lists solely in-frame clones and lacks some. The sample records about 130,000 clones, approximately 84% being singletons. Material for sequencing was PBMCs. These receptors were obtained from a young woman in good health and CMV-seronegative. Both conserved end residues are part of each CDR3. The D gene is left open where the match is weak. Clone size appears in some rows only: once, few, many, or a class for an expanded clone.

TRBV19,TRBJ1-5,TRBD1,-,CASSIGPGGIGSNQPQHF,TGTGCCAGTAGTATCGGGCCAGGGGGGATCGGGAGCAATCAGCCCCAGCATTTT
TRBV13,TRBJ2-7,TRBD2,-,CASSLAVAGYGGEQYF,TGTGCCAGCAGCTTGGCGGTAGCGGGATATGGGGGAGAGCAGTACTTC
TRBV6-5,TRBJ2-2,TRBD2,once,CASSWTSGGTGELFF,TGTGCCAGCAGTTGGACTAGCGGGGGCACCGGGGAGCTGTTTTTT
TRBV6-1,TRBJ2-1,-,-,CATPVGAGVNEQFF,TGTGCCACCCCTGTAGGGGCAGGGGTCAATGAGCAGTTCTTC
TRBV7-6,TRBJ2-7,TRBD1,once,CASSNTGTGYGEQYF,TGTGCCAGCAGTAATACCGGGACAGGGTACGGCGAGCAGTACTTC
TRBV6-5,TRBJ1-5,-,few,CASRRGSNQPQHF,TGTGCCAGCAGAAGGGGTAGCAATCAGCCCCAGCATTTT
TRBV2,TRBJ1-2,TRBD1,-,CASSYTGTAF,TGTGCCAGCAGTTATACCGGGACAGCCTTC
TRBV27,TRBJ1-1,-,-,CASSLYSGGASEAFF,TGTGCCAGCAGTTTATATTCGGGGGGGGCTTCTGAAGCTTTCTTT
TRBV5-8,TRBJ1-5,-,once,CASSFGDYSNQPQHF,TGTGCCAGCAGCTTCGGAGATTATAGCAATCAGCCCCAGCATTTT
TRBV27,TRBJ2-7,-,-,CASSLFAGAYEQYF,TGTGCCAGCAGTTTATTCGCAGGGGCCTACGAGCAGTACTTC
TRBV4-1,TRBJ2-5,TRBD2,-,CASSHQLAGGMETQYF,TGCGCCAGCAGCCACCAACTAGCGGGAGGTATGGAGACCCAGTACTTC
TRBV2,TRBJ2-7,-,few,CASSGQPTYEQYF,TGTGCCAGCAGTGGACAGCCAACCTACGAGCAGTACTTC
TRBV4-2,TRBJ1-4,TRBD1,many,CASSQDPGTGNEKLFF,TGTGCCAGCAGCCAAGATCCCGGGACAGGGAATGAAAAACTGTTTTTT
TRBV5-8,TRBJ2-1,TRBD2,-,CASSLNIREGNILGEQFF,TGTGCCAGCAGCCTCAACATACGGGAGGGGAACATTTTGGGTGAGCAGTTCTTC
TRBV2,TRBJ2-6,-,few,CASRDVGGIGLPSGANVLTF,TGTGCCAGCAGAGACGTCGGGGGAATTGGACTTCCCTCTGGGGCCAACGTCCTGACTTTC
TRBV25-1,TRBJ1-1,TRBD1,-,CASKKTGGTEAFF,TGTGCCAGCAAAAAGACAGGGGGCACTGAAGCTTTCTTT
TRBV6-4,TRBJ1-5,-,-,CASSRDTNQPQHF,TGTGCCAGCAGCCGGGACACTAATCAGCCCCAGCATTTT
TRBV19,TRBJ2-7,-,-,CASRGGGGSREQYF,TGTGCCAGTAGGGGAGGGGGGGGAAGCCGCGAGCAGTACTTC
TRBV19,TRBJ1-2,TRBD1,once,CASRGQSSHGYTF,TGTGCCAGTAGGGGACAGAGCTCGCATGGCTACACCTTC
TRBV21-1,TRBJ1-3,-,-,CASSKGQGSRGNTIYF,TGTGCCAGCAGCAAAGGACAGGGTTCGCGAGGAAACACCATATATTTT
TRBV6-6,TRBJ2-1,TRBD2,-,CASSSGRAGNEQFF,TGTGCCAGCTCTAGCGGGAGGGCCGGGAATGAGCAGTTCTTC
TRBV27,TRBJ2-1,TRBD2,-,CASSLSLLGREAFNEQFF,TGTGCCAGCAGTTTATCCCTTCTGGGGCGGGAGGCGTTCAATGAGCAGTTCTTC
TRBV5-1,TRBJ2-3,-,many,CASSLGGGLTDTQYF,TGCGCCAGCAGCTTGGGAGGGGGTCTCACAGATACGCAGTATTTT
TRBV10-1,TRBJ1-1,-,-,CASSEETGTNTEAFF,TGCGCCAGCAGTGAGGAGACAGGAACGAACACTGAAGCTTTCTTT
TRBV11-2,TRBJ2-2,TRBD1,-,CASSRDRDAGELFF,TGTGCCAGCAGCCGAGACAGGGATGCGGGGGAGCTGTTTTTT
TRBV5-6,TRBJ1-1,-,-,CASSFRGVGTEAFF,TGTGCCAGCAGCTTCAGGGGCGTTGGCACTGAAGCTTTCTTT
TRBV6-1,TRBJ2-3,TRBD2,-,CASGGGTDTQYF,TGTGCCAGCGGGGGGGGGACAGATACGCAGTATTTT
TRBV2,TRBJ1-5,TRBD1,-,CASSAGGQPQHF,TGTGCCAGCAGTGCAGGGGGTCAGCCCCAGCATTTT
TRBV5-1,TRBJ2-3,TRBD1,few,CASSSPGQGKSTDTQYF,TGCGCCAGCAGCAGCCCCGGACAGGGAAAAAGCACAGATACGCAGTATTTT
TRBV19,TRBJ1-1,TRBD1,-,CASTAGGTEAFF,TGTGCCAGTACCGCAGGGGGCACTGAAGCTTTCTTT
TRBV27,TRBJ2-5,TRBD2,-,CASGFLYPGGWLAGYQETQYF,TGTGCCAGCGGGTTCCTTTATCCGGGAGGGTGGCTAGCGGGGTACCAAGAGACCCAGTACTTC
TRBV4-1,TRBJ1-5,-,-,CASSQDAYQPQHF,TGCGCCAGCAGCCAAGATGCGTATCAGCCCCAGCATTTT
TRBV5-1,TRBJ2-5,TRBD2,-,CASSLGTSGAQETQYF,TGCGCCAGCAGCCTGGGGACTAGCGGGGCCCAAGAGACCCAGTACTTC
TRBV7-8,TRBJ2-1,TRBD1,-,CASSLEQGAQFF,TGTGCCAGCAGCCTGGAACAGGGGGCACAGTTCTTC
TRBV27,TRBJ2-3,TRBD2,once,CASSPGTSGSTDTQYF,TGTGCCAGCAGTCCTGGGACTAGCGGGAGTACAGATACGCAGTATTTT
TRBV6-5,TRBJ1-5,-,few,CASSFRGQPQHF,TGTGCCAGCAGTTTCCGGGGGCAGCCCCAGCATTTT
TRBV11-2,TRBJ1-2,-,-,CASSPDRFGYGYTF,TGTGCCAGCAGCCCTGACAGGTTCGGCTATGGCTACACCTTC
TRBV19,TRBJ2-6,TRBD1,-,CASTVTGEGSNVLTF,TGTGCCAGTACCGTAACAGGGGAAGGTTCCAACGTCCTGACTTTC
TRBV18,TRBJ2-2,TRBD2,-,CASSPTSGYTNTGELFF,TGTGCCAGCTCCCCGACTAGCGGGTACACGAACACCGGGGAGCTGTTTTTT
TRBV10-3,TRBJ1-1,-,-,CASNPRDTMNTEAFF,TGTGCCTCCAACCCCAGGGATACCATGAACACTGAAGCTTTCTTT
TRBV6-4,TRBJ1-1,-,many,CASSTNPGQNTEAFF,TGTGCCAGCAGTACTAACCCGGGACAGAACACTGAAGCTTTCTTT
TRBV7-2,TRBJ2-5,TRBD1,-,CASSTRTGWETQYF,TGTGCCAGCAGCACGAGGACAGGGTGGGAGACCCAGTACTTC